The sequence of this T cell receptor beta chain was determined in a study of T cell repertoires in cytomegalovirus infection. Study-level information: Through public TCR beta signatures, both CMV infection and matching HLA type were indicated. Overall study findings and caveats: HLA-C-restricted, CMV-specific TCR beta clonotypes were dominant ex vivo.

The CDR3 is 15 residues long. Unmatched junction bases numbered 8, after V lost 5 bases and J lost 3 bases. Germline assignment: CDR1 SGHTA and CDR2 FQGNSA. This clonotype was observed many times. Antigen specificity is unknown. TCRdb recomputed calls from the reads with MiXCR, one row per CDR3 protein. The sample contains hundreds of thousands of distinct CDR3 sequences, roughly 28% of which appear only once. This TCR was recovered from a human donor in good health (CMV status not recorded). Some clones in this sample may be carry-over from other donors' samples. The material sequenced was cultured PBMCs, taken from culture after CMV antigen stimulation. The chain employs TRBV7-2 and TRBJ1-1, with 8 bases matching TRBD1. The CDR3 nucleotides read TGTGCCAGCAGCCCTAGATGGACAGGGCACACTGAAGCTTTCTTT. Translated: CASSPRWTGHTEAFF.